These 18 T cell receptor beta chains were all obtained from the same sample, sequenced in a study of cytomegalovirus exposure and HLA in healthy donors. Here immunoSEQ multiplex PCR was the method, and the copy in TCRdb shows in-frame clones only, minus some. The sample carries 100,000 to 150,000 clones, roughly 89% recorded once. Sequencing input: PBMCs. These receptors all come from a woman in her late teens or twenties in good health and CMV-seronegative.

V usage is TRBV18 and J usage is TRBJ2-7; TRBD2 aligns across 13 bases. CDR3 length equals 15 residues. Germline-derived CDR1 and CDR2 are KGHSH and LQKENI. V shed 4 bases, J shed 7 bases, and the junction held 7 bases outside the gene matches. Here the CDR3 DNA reads TGTGCCAGCTCACTAGGGACTAGCGGGACAAGTGAGCAGTACTTC. Translating it yields CASSLGTSGTSEQYF.

The J gene is TRBJ2-1, the V gene TRBV28, with D perhaps TRBD2 (6 bases). Trimming pared 3 bases from V and 5 bases from J, leaving 11 bases between. This CDR3 comprises 14 residues. Germline V gene sequence: CDR1 MDHEN, CDR2 SYDVKM. CDR3 coding DNA: TGTGCCAGCAGTTTGAGTAGCGGACACAATGAGCAGTTCTTC. Translating gives CASSLSSGHNEQFF.

The V and J genes are TRBV7-9 and TRBJ2-1; 7 bases align to TRBD2. This CDR3 has 12 amino acids. V trimming: 4 bases; J trimming: 9 bases; junction bases outside the gene matches: 3. Per the germline V gene, CDR1 is SEHNR and CDR2 is FQNEAQ (reference sequence). CDR3 amino acids: CASSSPGGEQFF. In nucleotides, the CDR3 is TGTGCCAGCAGCTCCCCGGGGGGTGAGCAGTTCTTC.

The chain is built from TRBV27 and TRBJ1-5; TRBD1 matches 9 bases. The CDR3 extends over 15 amino acids. The germline V gene encodes CDR1 MNHEY and CDR2 SMNVEV (reference sequence). V was clipped by 4 bases and J by 3 bases; unmatched bases: 4. CDR3 loop: CASSSGTGPNQPQHF. In DNA form, the CDR3 reads TGTGCCAGCAGTTCCGGGACAGGGCCCAATCAGCCCCAGCATTTT.

The CDR3 reads CASSLAGVNYGYTF. CDR3 nucleotide sequence: TGTGCCAGCAGCTTGGCCGGGGTTAACTATGGCTACACCTTC. V gene TRBV5-4 combines with J gene TRBJ1-2; D not certain. Germline assignment: CDR1 SGHNT and CDR2 YYREEE (reference sequence). V shed 0 bases and J shed 1 base, with 7 bases lying between them. The CDR3 runs to 14 residues. The variable domain in full, with the rest retrieved from reference TRBV5-4 and TRBJ1-2, is ETGVTQSPTHLIKTRGQQVTLRCSSQSGHNTVSWYQQALGQGPQFIFQYYREEENGRGNFPPRFSGLQFPNYSSELNVNALELDDSALYLCASSLAGVNYGYTFGSGTRLTVV.

The chain links TRBV18 to TRBJ2-1; 9 positions agree with TRBD1. Germline V gene data show CDR1 as KGHSH and CDR2 as LQKENI. The CDR3 extends over 16 amino acids. J was trimmed by 3 bases and V by 6 bases; bases with no gene match: 9. The CDR3 loop is CASSAIPGQGYNEQFF. As DNA, the CDR3 is TGTGCCAGCTCCGCAATACCGGGACAGGGCTACAATGAGCAGTTCTTC.

The V and J genes are TRBV7-9 and TRBJ2-2; D gene ambiguous. CDR3 size: 15 residues. Germline values: CDR1 SEHNR, CDR2 FQNEAQ (reference sequence). The germline V and J ends were trimmed by 5 bases and 4 bases, with 14 bases remaining between them. In DNA form, the CDR3 reads TGTGCCAGCAGCACATGGAGCGACCGCACCGGGGAGCTGTTTTTT. This codes for CASSTWSDRTGELFF.

The chain carries TRBV5-1 and TRBJ2-3; 10 nucleotides align to TRBD2. The CDR3 runs to 17 residues. Per germline, CDR1 SGHRS and CDR2 YFSETQ. V trimming: 5 bases; J trimming: 2 bases; junction bases outside the gene matches: 11. This chain's CDR3 is CASSDTGLADLTDTQYF. The DNA for the CDR3 is TGCGCCAGCAGTGACACCGGACTAGCGGACCTCACAGATACGCAGTATTTT.

V is TRBV28 and J is TRBJ1-5, with 8 bases lining up with TRBD1. The CDR3 contains 12 residues. V lost 4 bases to trimming and J lost 12 bases; unmatched junction nucleotides: 5. Looked up from germline, CDR1 is MDHEN and CDR2 is SYDVKM. CDR3 sequence: CASSYQGAFQHF. CDR3 sequence (DNA): TGTGCCAGCAGTTACCAGGGGGCGTTCCAGCATTTT.

The table lists this clone with a count of one. This rearrangement joins TRBV19 to TRBJ1-5, with D possibly being TRBD1 (6 bases). This CDR3 spans 12 amino acids. Trimming took 10 bases from V and 9 from J, leaving 16 bases between them. CDR1 LNHDA and CDR2 SQIVND come from the germline V gene (reference sequence). CDR3 in amino acids: CATRGGYPPQHF. CDR3 DNA sequence: TGTGCCACCAGAGGGGGATACCCGCCCCAGCATTTT.

V usage is TRBV27 and J usage is TRBJ2-1; 11 bases match TRBD2. Germline CDR1 reads MNHEY; CDR2 reads SMNVEV (reference sequence). V lost 4 bases to trimming and J lost 7 bases; unmatched junction nucleotides: 9. The CDR3 covers 16 residues. The CDR3 DNA follows: TGTGCCAGCAGTTCCTACAGGGGACTAGCGGTAAATGAGCAGTTCTTC. Translated, it gives CASSSYRGLAVNEQFF.

The chain links TRBV7-8 to TRBJ2-7; TRBD1 matches at 7 bases. CDR1 and CDR2 from the germline V gene are SGHVS and FQNEAQ. V lost 5 bases to trimming and J lost 6 bases; unmatched junction nucleotides: 7. The CDR3 sequence is 13 residues long. CDR3 protein: CASSIETGAEQYV. DNA of the CDR3: TGTGCCAGCAGCATTGAAACAGGGGCCGAGCAGTACGTC.

The V and J genes are TRBV25-1 and TRBJ1-2, with 7 nucleotides matching TRBD1. Germline assignment: CDR1 MGHDK and CDR2 SYGVNS. CDR3 length: 17 residues. Losses at the gene ends were 3 bases for V and 1 base for J; bases not matched to a gene: 11. CDR3 sequence reads: CASSDRGARRGNYGYTF. The CDR3 DNA reads as TGTGCCAGCAGTGACAGGGGGGCGCGTAGGGGTAACTATGGCTACACCTTC.

The J gene is TRBJ1-2, the V gene TRBV7-6; maybe TRBD1 (6 bases). CDR1 and CDR2 (germline): SGHVS, FNYEAQ. Trimming pared 4 bases from V and 7 bases from J, leaving 19 bases between. The CDR3 loop spans 15 amino acids. The CDR3 sequence is CASSSFKGDKGGYTF. In DNA form, the CDR3 reads TGTGCCAGCAGCTCCTTCAAGGGGGATAAGGGTGGCTACACCTTC.

The V and J genes are TRBV4-3 and TRBJ2-2; TRBD2 matches 10 bases. The V gene end was trimmed by 4 bases and the J gene end by 6 bases; junction bases not matched to a gene: 14. CDR3 length equals 18 residues. In germline, CDR1 is LGHNA, CDR2 YSLEER. The CDR3 spells CASSLTGAGGPMAGELFF. DNA of the CDR3: TGCGCCAGCAGCCTCACCGGAGCGGGAGGGCCTATGGCCGGGGAGCTGTTTTTT.

J is TRBJ2-7 and V is TRBV7-9; D is possibly TRBD2 (7 bases). Trimming took 5 bases from V and 10 from J, leaving 21 bases between them. From germline, CDR1 is SEHNR and CDR2 FQNEAQ (reference sequence). This CDR3 is 14 amino acids long. CDR3 nucleotide sequence: TGTGCCAGCAGCGAGTCTTCGAACACGGGGGGCCAGTACTTC. Translated: CASSESSNTGGQYF.

The chain uses TRBV4-1 and TRBJ2-3; 9 bases are shared with TRBD1. The CDR3 runs 15 residues. CDR1 and CDR2 from the germline V gene are MGHRA and YSYEKL. The trim removed 1 base at V and 4 bases at J, leaving 3 bases unmatched. The CDR3 bases are TGCGCCAGCAGCCAAGCGGGGACAGGGTCAGATACGCAGTATTTT. Translating it yields CASSQAGTGSDTQYF.

The chain uses TRBV6-5 and TRBJ1-2; D remains ambiguous. V was clipped by 10 bases and J by 0 bases, with 12 bases between them. The CDR3 contains 13 residues. Germline CDR1 MNHEY, CDR2 SVGAGI. Written as DNA, the CDR3 is TGTGCCACCAGAGATAACACTAACTATGGCTACACCTTC. Translating it yields CATRDNTNYGYTF.